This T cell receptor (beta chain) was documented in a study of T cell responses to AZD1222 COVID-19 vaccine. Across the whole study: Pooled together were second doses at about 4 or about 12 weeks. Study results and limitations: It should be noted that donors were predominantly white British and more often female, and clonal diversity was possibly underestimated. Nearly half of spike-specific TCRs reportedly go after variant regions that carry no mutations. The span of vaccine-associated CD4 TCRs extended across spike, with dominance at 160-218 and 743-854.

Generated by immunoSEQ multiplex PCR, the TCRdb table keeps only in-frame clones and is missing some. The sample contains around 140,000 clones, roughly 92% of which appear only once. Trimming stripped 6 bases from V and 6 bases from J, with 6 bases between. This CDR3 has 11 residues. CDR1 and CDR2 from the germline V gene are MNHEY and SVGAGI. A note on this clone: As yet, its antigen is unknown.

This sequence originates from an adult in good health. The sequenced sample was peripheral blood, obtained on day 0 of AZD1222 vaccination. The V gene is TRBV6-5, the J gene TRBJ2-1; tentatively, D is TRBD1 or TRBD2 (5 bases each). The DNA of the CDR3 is TGTGCCAGCAGGGGGGTCAATGAGCAGTTCTTC. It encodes CASRGVNEQFF.